This T cell receptor (beta chain) was retrieved from a study of blood T cell repertoires in COVID-19. The overall study: Samples representing acute and convalescent COVID-19 were sourced from the United States, Italy and Spain.

Method: immunoSEQ multiplex PCR; TCRdb's copy keeps in-frame clones and lacks some. This repertoire shows approximately 300,000 clones, around 87% found once; its top ten account for roughly 4%. The length of the CDR3 is 13 residues. The V end was cut by 10 bases, the J end by 0 bases, with 10 bases between. Germline V CDR1 and CDR2: SNHLY, FYNNEI. The rearrangement uses TRBV2 and TRBJ1-3; maybe TRBD1 (5 bases). Sequencing input: peripheral blood. This receptor was obtained from a woman in her 50s with active or convalescent COVID-19. In DNA, the CDR3 is TGTGCCACTGGGACTCACTCTGGAAACACCATATATTTT. Its protein is CATGTHSGNTIYF.